These T cell receptor beta chains were read from a single sample in a study of T-cell reconstitution after alpha-beta-depleted transplantation in children. TCRdb ran MiXCR on the PCR reads and lists one entry per CDR3 protein. The sample carries around 700,000 distinct CDR3 sequences, 13% recorded once. The specimen was PBMCs, collected before TCRalphabeta/CD19-depleted stem cell transplant. The receptors originated from a girl aged 2 to 9 with congenital amegakaryocytic thrombocytopenia, due to receive a stem cell transplant. Both conserved end residues are part of each CDR3. The D gene is left open where the match is weak. Size tells how often a clone was seen (once, few, many) or the class of an expanded clone, and some rows leave it out.

abundance: few; len: 14; j_gene: TRBJ2-5; d_gene: -; v_gene: TRBV3-1; CDR3nt: TGTGCCAGCAGCCCAGTGGAACGTGAAGAGACCCAGTACTTC; CDR3aa: CASSPVEREETQYF
abundance: -; len: 14; j_gene: TRBJ2-4; d_gene: -; v_gene: TRBV27; CDR3nt: TGTGCCAGCAGTTTTCGAGGGAGGCCCCCCCAAGGGTACTTC; CDR3aa: CASSFRGRPPQGYF
abundance: -; len: 15; j_gene: TRBJ2-7; d_gene: -; v_gene: TRBV19; CDR3nt: TGTGCCAGTAGTGTTCGCGGGACAGATTCCTACGAGCAGTACTTC; CDR3aa: CASSVRGTDSYEQYF
abundance: many; len: 14; j_gene: TRBJ2-6; d_gene: -; v_gene: TRBV5-4; CDR3nt: TGTGCCAGCAGGGACGGCTCTGGGGCCAACGTCCTGACTTTC; CDR3aa: CASRDGSGANVLTF
abundance: -; len: 16; j_gene: TRBJ2-3; d_gene: -; v_gene: TRBV6-5; CDR3nt: TGTGCCAGCAGTTACGCCGGGGCTAGCGGCACAGATACGCAGTATTTT; CDR3aa: CASSYAGASGTDTQYF
abundance: -; len: 16; j_gene: TRBJ2-3; d_gene: TRBD2; v_gene: TRBV12-3/TRBV12-4; CDR3nt: TGTGCCAGCAGCCGCGGGGGGACTAGCGGGGTTGATACGCAGTATTTT; CDR3aa: CASSRGGTSGVDTQYF
abundance: many; len: 15; j_gene: TRBJ2-7; d_gene: -; v_gene: TRBV7-8; CDR3nt: TGTGCCAGCAGCTTAGGTTTGGGCAGGGCCTACGAGCAGTACTTC; CDR3aa: CASSLGLGRAYEQYF
abundance: many; len: 16; j_gene: TRBJ2-3; d_gene: TRBD2; v_gene: TRBV5-1; CDR3nt: TGCGCCAGCAGCTCCGCAACTAGCGGGATTACAGATACGCAGTATTTT; CDR3aa: CASSSATSGITDTQYF
abundance: many; len: 13; j_gene: TRBJ2-1; d_gene: TRBD2; v_gene: TRBV7-3; CDR3nt: TGTGCCAGCGGACTAGCGGGGAACAATGAGCAGTTCTTC; CDR3aa: CASGLAGNNEQFF
abundance: many; len: 14; j_gene: TRBJ1-5; d_gene: -; v_gene: TRBV5-1; CDR3nt: TGCGCCAGCAGGGAGGACGGTAGCAATCAGCCCCAGCATTTT; CDR3aa: CASREDGSNQPQHF
abundance: many; len: 16; j_gene: TRBJ2-4; d_gene: -; v_gene: TRBV28; CDR3nt: TGTGCCAGCAGTTCCGCCCGGGAGCTAGCCAAAAACATTCAGTACTTC; CDR3aa: CASSSARELAKNIQYF
abundance: many; len: 15; j_gene: TRBJ2-1; d_gene: TRBD2; v_gene: TRBV20-1; CDR3nt: TGCAGTGCTATAGCGCTAGCGGGCTCCTACAATGAGCAGTTCTTC; CDR3aa: CSAIALAGSYNEQFF
abundance: -; len: 13; j_gene: TRBJ2-5; d_gene: -; v_gene: TRBV7-9; CDR3nt: TGTGCCAGCCCCTTTTGTGGGGAAGAGACCCAGTACTTC; CDR3aa: CASPFCGEETQYF
abundance: -; len: 12; j_gene: TRBJ2-1; d_gene: -; v_gene: TRBV20-1; CDR3nt: TGCAGTGCTAGATCTGATCTTTATGAGCAGTTCTTC; CDR3aa: CSARSDLYEQFF
abundance: -; len: 15; j_gene: TRBJ1-2; d_gene: -; v_gene: TRBV7-9; CDR3nt: TGTGCCAGCAGCTTATCAGTCGCCGGGCTGGAGGGCTACACCTTC; CDR3aa: CASSLSVAGLEGYTF
abundance: many; len: 12; j_gene: TRBJ1-1; d_gene: TRBD1; v_gene: TRBV12-3/TRBV12-4; CDR3nt: TGTGCCAGCAGTGGGGGGCAGGGGGCGGCTTTCTTT; CDR3aa: CASSGGQGAAFF
abundance: -; len: 14; j_gene: TRBJ2-7; d_gene: -; v_gene: TRBV5-1; CDR3nt: TGCGCCAGCCAATTCGCTGGGGGGATCTACGAGCAGTACTTC; CDR3aa: CASQFAGGIYEQYF
abundance: few; len: 18; j_gene: TRBJ1-3; d_gene: -; v_gene: TRBV28; CDR3nt: TGTGCCAGCAGTCAAAAGGCGCGAAATCGCAGGACTGGAAACACCATATATTTT; CDR3aa: CASSQKARNRRTGNTIYF
abundance: -; len: 14; j_gene: TRBJ2-7; d_gene: TRBD1; v_gene: TRBV27; CDR3nt: TGTGCCAGCAACAAGGGGGCGACCTCCTACGAGCAGTACTTC; CDR3aa: CASNKGATSYEQYF
abundance: few; len: 12; j_gene: TRBJ2-3; d_gene: TRBD2; v_gene: TRBV6-5; CDR3nt: TGTGCCAGCACCCGGGGATCCGGGGGGGAGTATTTT; CDR3aa: CASTRGSGGEYF
abundance: few; len: 14; j_gene: TRBJ2-3; d_gene: -; v_gene: TRBV5-1; CDR3nt: TGCGCCAGCAAGGAGGGAGGTAACACAGATACGCAGTATTTT; CDR3aa: CASKEGGNTDTQYF
abundance: few; len: 13; j_gene: TRBJ2-1; d_gene: -; v_gene: TRBV20-1; CDR3nt: TGCAGTGCTGAGAAGCGGTCTTACAATGAGCAGTTCTTC; CDR3aa: CSAEKRSYNEQFF
abundance: few; len: 15; j_gene: TRBJ1-1; d_gene: -; v_gene: TRBV29-1; CDR3nt: TGCAGCGTTGTGGGGACAACTATCACGAACACTGAAGCTTTCTTT; CDR3aa: CSVVGTTITNTEAFF
abundance: -; len: 15; j_gene: TRBJ1-1; d_gene: -; v_gene: TRBV5-1; CDR3nt: TGCGCCAACAGCCGGGAACTAACCGGGAACACTGAAGCTTTCTTT; CDR3aa: CANSRELTGNTEAFF
abundance: few; len: 14; j_gene: TRBJ2-5; d_gene: TRBD1; v_gene: TRBV28; CDR3nt: TGTGCCAGCAGTCGACAGGGGGCAAGGGAGACCCAGTACTTC; CDR3aa: CASSRQGARETQYF
abundance: many; len: 14; j_gene: TRBJ1-5; d_gene: -; v_gene: TRBV5-1; CDR3nt: TGCGCCAGCAGCCCGGACAGAATCAATCAGCCCCAGCATTTT; CDR3aa: CASSPDRINQPQHF
abundance: -; len: 17; j_gene: TRBJ1-4; d_gene: -; v_gene: TRBV4-1; CDR3nt: TGCGCCAGCAGCCAAAGCTTACTGCAGGGGTTTAATGAAAAACTGTTTTTT; CDR3aa: CASSQSLLQGFNEKLFF
abundance: many; len: 17; j_gene: TRBJ2-1; d_gene: TRBD2; v_gene: TRBV12-3/TRBV12-4; CDR3nt: TGTGCCAGCAGCGATCGACTAGCGGGTATCTCCTACAATGAGCAGTTCTTC; CDR3aa: CASSDRLAGISYNEQFF
abundance: many; len: 16; j_gene: TRBJ2-3; d_gene: -; v_gene: TRBV5-1; CDR3nt: TGCGCCAGCAGCTTGGAAGGTGGGAGCCGGGCAGATACGCAGTATTTT; CDR3aa: CASSLEGGSRADTQYF
abundance: -; len: 15; j_gene: TRBJ2-7; d_gene: TRBD2; v_gene: TRBV5-1; CDR3nt: TGCGCCAGCAGCGCGCCTAGCGGGAGTGCCCGCGAGCAGTACTTC; CDR3aa: CASSAPSGSAREQYF
abundance: few; len: 17; j_gene: TRBJ2-5; d_gene: TRBD2; v_gene: TRBV20-1; CDR3nt: TGCTGTGCGGCGCTAGCGGGAGGTCCTGAAATTCAAGAGACCCAGTACTTC; CDR3aa: CCAALAGGPEIQETQYF
abundance: -; len: 11; j_gene: TRBJ2-5; d_gene: -; v_gene: TRBV2; CDR3nt: TGTGCCAGCAGGGAGCCAGAGACCCAGTACTTC; CDR3aa: CASREPETQYF
abundance: many; len: 11; j_gene: TRBJ2-3; d_gene: -; v_gene: TRBV29-1; CDR3nt: TGCAGCGTTGGGGTAGCAGATACGCAGTATTTT; CDR3aa: CSVGVADTQYF
abundance: -; len: 15; j_gene: TRBJ2-2; d_gene: -; v_gene: TRBV5-1; CDR3nt: TGCGCCAGCAGCTACGACCCATTGGGGACCGGGGAGCTGTTTTTT; CDR3aa: CASSYDPLGTGELFF
abundance: many; len: 12; j_gene: TRBJ1-5; d_gene: -; v_gene: TRBV6-1; CDR3nt: TGTGCCAGCAGTGAACGGCATCAGCCCCAGCATTTT; CDR3aa: CASSERHQPQHF
abundance: few; len: 14; j_gene: TRBJ2-7; d_gene: -; v_gene: TRBV7-9; CDR3nt: TGTGCCAGCAGCTTATCTGCGAACATTGGCGAGCAGTACTTC; CDR3aa: CASSLSANIGEQYF
abundance: few; len: 13; j_gene: TRBJ2-3; d_gene: -; v_gene: TRBV20-1; CDR3nt: TGCAGTGCTAGAGCCCCGTCCTCAGATACGCAGTATTTT; CDR3aa: CSARAPSSDTQYF
abundance: -; len: 14; j_gene: TRBJ2-2; d_gene: -; v_gene: TRBV5-1; CDR3nt: TGCGCCAGCTGTTACCGGATCTCAGGCGGGGAGCTGTTTTTT; CDR3aa: CASCYRISGGELFF
abundance: -; len: 14; j_gene: TRBJ2-7; d_gene: -; v_gene: TRBV3-1; CDR3nt: TGTGCCAGCAGCCAAGCGTTCGGGCCCTACGAGCAGTACTTC; CDR3aa: CASSQAFGPYEQYF